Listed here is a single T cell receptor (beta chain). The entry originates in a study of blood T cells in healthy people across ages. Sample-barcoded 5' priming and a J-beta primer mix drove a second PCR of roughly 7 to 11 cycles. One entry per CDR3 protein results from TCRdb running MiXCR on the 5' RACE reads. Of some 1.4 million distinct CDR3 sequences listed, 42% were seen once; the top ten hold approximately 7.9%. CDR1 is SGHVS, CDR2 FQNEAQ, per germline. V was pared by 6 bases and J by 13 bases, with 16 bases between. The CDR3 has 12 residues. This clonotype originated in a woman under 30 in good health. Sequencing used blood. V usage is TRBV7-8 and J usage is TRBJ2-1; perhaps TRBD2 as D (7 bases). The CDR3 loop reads CASSYGRGLQFF. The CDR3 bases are TGTGCCAGCAGTTATGGGAGGGGGTTACAGTTCTTC.